Reported below is one T cell receptor (beta chain). It has no known antigen specificity. Qualities for individual bases were not recorded, and no much larger clone is one base off. This sample was included in a study of technical replicates of blood from several donors (dated by TCRdb to 2016 to 2017). Compared with germline, V lacks 3 bases and J lacks 9 bases; bases without a gene match: 6. The cysteine opens and the phenylalanine closes a CDR3 of 15 amino acids. Only CDR3 DNA is held: 45 bases, read in frame from base 1. In the germline V gene, CDR1 corresponds to SGDLS and CDR2 to YYNGEE. Library method: the immunoSEQ multiplex PCR assay. TCRdb stores this immuneACCESS table with in-frame sequences only. Part of the clones is absent; in the studies checked, under half of the shortfall reflects unresolved V genes, and no reason is known for the rest. Here the sample has tens of thousands of clones; roughly 98% occur a single time. Roughly 0.17% of the sample rests with the top ten.

The sequence was collected from a human donor in good health. The source material was T cells isolated from PBMCs. This chain is built from TRBV9 and TRBJ2-1, and TRBD2 aligns with 13 junction nucleotides. In nucleotides, the sequence is TGTGCCAGCAGCGCCTGGACTAGCGGGGGTGGTGAGCAGTTCTTC. It translates to CASSAWTSGGGEQFF.